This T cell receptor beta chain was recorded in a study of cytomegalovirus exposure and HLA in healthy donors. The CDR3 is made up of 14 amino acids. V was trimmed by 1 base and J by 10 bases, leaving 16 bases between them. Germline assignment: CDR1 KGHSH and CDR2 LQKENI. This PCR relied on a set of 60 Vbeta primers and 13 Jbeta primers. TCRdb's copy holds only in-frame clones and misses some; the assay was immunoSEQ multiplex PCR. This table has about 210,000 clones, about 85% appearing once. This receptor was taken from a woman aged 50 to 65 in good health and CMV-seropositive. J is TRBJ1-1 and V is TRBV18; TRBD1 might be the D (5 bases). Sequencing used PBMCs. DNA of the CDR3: TGTGCCAGCTCACCACGAGGGGAGGCAGGTCGAGCTTTCTTT. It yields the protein CASSPRGEAGRAFF.